This T cell receptor beta chain is from a study of cytomegalovirus exposure and HLA in healthy donors (dated by TCRdb to 2015 to 2018). Turning to the overall study: An earlier analysis of 587 of the donors reported over 250 Gb of sequence data and roughly 120 million unique TCR beta sequences obtained from around 170 million T cells. An early release that covered around 590 HLA-typed donors contained about 300 gigabases of sequencing data and about 93 million unique TCR sequences. Of the roughly 390 genotyped donors, 75% to 85% were placed in the genetic ancestry cluster associated with self-reported Caucasian donors. The study was designed to test whether signatures of past pathogen exposure could be identified by cataloging public T cell receptors. The study used immunosequencing to profile the T cell repertoires of more than 650 subjects and linked those repertoires to cytomegalovirus serostatus. A separate validation cohort of 100 to 150 different subjects was used in addition to the approximately 700-subject first cohort. High-throughput TCR immunosequencing, statistical association of individual TCRs with disease status, and machine learning were combined to predict cytomegalovirus infection status. A later analysis re-analyzed previously published TCR beta repertoires from several hundred donors and added high-resolution HLA genotyping to study TCR occurrence patterns. The later analysis used no new phenotypic data to find candidate immune exposures, relying instead on TCR beta sequences and their occurrence across donors. An earlier analysis of fewer than 700 of the donors applied high-throughput TCR beta sequencing to assess whether each TCR beta V gene segment acted as functional or pseudogenic. Alongside the repertoire data, information on donor age, sex, ethnicity and CMV serostatus was compiled. A later genetic analysis took genome-wide SNP genotypes for about 55% of the roughly 700 donors and used that subset as a discovery cohort. All discovery cohort repertoires had been generated on a single sequencing platform. HLA typing covered class I and class II loci at four-digit resolution. Typing coverage varied by locus: about 620-640 donors for A, B, C, DRB1 and DQB1; about 520 for DQA1; approximately 570 for DPA1; some 470 for DPB1. A handful of DR-DQ haplotypes were handled as single units for association and clustering because linkage in the cohort was strong. Across some 400 genotyped donors of the cohort, an average of about 220,000 unique TCR beta nucleotide sequences per donor were sequenced, and 15% to 20% of those sequences were non-productive.

The cohort consisted of 600 to 700 healthy bone marrow donors. All cohort members were sampled while nominally healthy, although unrecorded immune exposures were likely present. The donor tested CMV seronegative, placing the donor among the approximately 360 seronegative members of the cohort. Each donor provided a peripheral blood sample, and peripheral blood mononuclear cells were used for TCR beta sequencing. The Qiagen DNeasy Blood Extraction Kit was used to extract genomic DNA from the blood cell samples. V loses 5 bases at its end and J loses 8 bases; junction bases beyond the gene matches: 6. The CDR3 covers 13 residues, taking in both the cysteine and the phenylalanine. Only the CDR3 part of the read is kept: 39 bases, read in frame from the first base. The germline V gene yields SGHDT for CDR1 and YYEEEE for CDR2. General findings and caveats noted by the study authors: A group of highly shared sequence variants was considered likely to be a technical artifact of the sequencing pipeline. In an earlier analysis of some 550 of the donors, most TCR beta V segments were observed in productive rearrangements about 90% or about 30% of the time, broadly matching IMGT annotations. While some public TCRs were present in many individuals, most TCR sequences turned up only very rarely across donors. Because the 87-base-pair reads could not distinguish some IMGT-functional V segments, including TRBV6-2 and TRBV6-3, those segments were excluded. The authors suggested that the approach could potentially be generalized to other disease states and immunological phenotypes. In a later analysis, several top co-occurrence clusters were reported to appear linked to parvovirus B19, influenza, CMV and Epstein-Barr virus. According to a later genetic analysis, donors in an Asian-associated ancestry cluster had fewer N-insertions in productive TCRs than the roughly 660-donor mean. For the cohort, immune exposure information was limited to CMV serostatus. In both the original and validation cohorts, the classifier was reported to diagnose cytomegalovirus status with high specificity and sensitivity. A total of about 180 TCR beta chains were listed by the study as associated with cytomegalovirus. In vitro tests confirmed that a few of the cytomegalovirus-associated TCR beta chains recognize cytomegalovirus antigens. Linkage disequilibrium might explain the correlated functional status among segregating V segments, but an unknown experimental factor could not be ruled out. An association between a missense DCLRE1C variant and V-gene and J-gene trimming of TCR beta chains was found in a later genetic analysis and replicated in an independent cohort. Roughly uniform sequencing depth across donors was assumed in presence/absence analyses, although this assumption may not hold. A further reported finding was that TCR beta sequences accurately predicted the HLA-A and HLA-B alleles for most subjects in the first cohort. Compared with equally common non-associated chains, HLA-associated TCR beta chains in a later analysis were more clonally expanded and had lower generation probabilities. Assigning TCR associations to individual alleles was difficult when HLA alleles, especially DR and DQ, strongly co-occurred. Because some donors lacked HLA typing at each locus, the association tests relied only on the typed subset. In a later analysis, TCR association rates were found to vary across HLA loci, with the most associated TCRs seen for DRB1 alleles and the fewest for HLA-C alleles. In this cohort, only TCR beta chains were sequenced, and detectable features were limited by the absence of alpha or paired-chain data. Over 15 rarely observed V segments, including chromosome 9 orphons, were excluded from the earlier analysis of about 610 of the donors because counts were too low. Most CMV-associated TCR beta chains appeared to be HLA-restricted in a later analysis, and the HLA associations seemed to be driven largely by CMV exposure. At a false discovery rate of 0.05, a later analysis linked 16,000 or so TCR beta sequences to specific HLA alleles.

This clone was seen only a few times. Its antigen is currently not known. Within one base of it there is no much larger clone, and no base qualities were kept. The library was obtained by the immunoSEQ multiplex PCR assay. For the multiplex PCR, a mixture combining 60 forward primers for TCR Vbeta segments and 13 reverse primers for TCR Jbeta segments was used. The CDR3 region of rearranged TCR beta genes was amplified from genomic DNA with a multiplex PCR assay. The Illumina HiSeq System was used to sequence the amplified TCR beta libraries as 87-base-pair reads. In the authors' own workflow: In a later analysis, 77 million or so unique TCR beta chains were counted across the roughly 700 repertoires, and about 10 million of these chains were shared by at least two donors. To remove PCR and sequencing errors, raw reads were error-corrected and collapsed into unique sequences using a nearest-neighbor algorithm that merged closely related sequences. Alignment of CDR3 sequences to IMGT reference sequences was used to assign V, D and J gene segments. Each retained sequence needed at least a six-nucleotide match to both a V gene segment and a J gene segment. A rearrangement was called productive if the CDR3 had no stop codons and remained in frame with V and J, and every other rearrangement was called non-productive. Following IMGT convention, CDR3 was defined as the stretch from the second conserved V-encoded cysteine up to the conserved J-encoded phenylalanine. The earlier analysis of roughly 590 of the donors excluded sequences that lacked an unambiguous match to a single V gene segment. In an earlier analysis of several hundred of the donors, V segments were called functional above 56.7% productive rearrangements and were called segregating when the between-donor standard deviation exceeded 5%. To diagnose cytomegalovirus status from the catalog of TCR beta chain sequences, a statistical classification framework was built. In a later analysis, V and J genes were assigned by comparing TCR nucleotide sequences against IMGT/GENE-DB human TR gene sequences. Using the TCRdist pipeline, a later analysis assigned CDR3 sequences along with most-parsimonious VDJ recombination scenarios. In a later analysis, each TCR beta chain was defined by its CDR3 amino acid sequence together with its V-gene family, and reads lacking a unique V-gene family were excluded. A later analysis removed 592 highly shared, low-generation-probability nucleotide sequences to deal with suspected cross-contamination and a sequencing artifact. In a later analysis, a clonal expansion index was calculated for each public chain from normalized within-repertoire ranks of inferred template counts. In a later analysis, generation probabilities were computed using a VDJ recombination model fitted to out-of-frame rearrangements, and the results were checked against IGoR. Hypergeometric tests were used in a later analysis to score TCR-TCR, TCR-HLA and TCR-CMV co-occurrence, with a repertoire-size bias correction applied to the TCR pairs. To estimate false discovery rates, a later analysis permuted the HLA or CMV assignments 20 times. A later analysis grouped co-occurring TCRs with DBSCAN, adding TCRdist sequence similarity when clustering within HLA-allele-positive subsets. Co-occurrence clustering excluded repertoires with fewer than 30,000 or more than 120,000 public chains, plus five with anomalous nucleotide sharing. Not all clones reach the TCRdb copy of this immuneACCESS table, which keeps in-frame sequences only. Checked studies attribute under half of the gap to unresolved V genes and leave the rest unexplained. V, J and clone size are those of that table, while D and trimming were read from the DNA. This sample has tens of thousands of clones in its table, and about four fifths of those were observed once. Around 4.3% of the sample is taken by the ten largest.

The sequence joins TRBV5-6 to TRBJ2-1, and 8 junction bases match TRBD1. The specimen was PBMCs. The sequence was collected from a man aged 55-75 years in good health and CMV-seronegative. CDR3 sequence: CASSLGQGHEQFF. Here is the DNA: TGTGCCAGCAGTCTCGGACAGGGCCATGAGCAGTTCTTC.